This T cell receptor beta chain was sequenced in a study of T cell changes during pregnancy in multiple sclerosis. Measured with immunoSEQ multiplex PCR; TCRdb has only the in-frame clones, and not every one. This table holds about 73,000 clones, roughly 92% found once. After removal of 4 bases from V and 3 bases from J, the junction contained 6 bases not matched to a gene. CDR1 is MNHEY, CDR2 SVGAGI, per germline. The CDR3 is made up of 15 amino acids. V is TRBV6-5 and J is TRBJ2-3; 8 positions agree with TRBD2. The material sequenced was peripheral blood, taken in the third trimester of pregnancy. The sequence was obtained from a female donor in good health, enrolled as a control in a pregnancy study. CDR3 DNA: TGTGCCAGCAGTTTCGGACTAGCAGCAACAGATACGCAGTATTTT. Its translation is CASSFGLAATDTQYF.